The text below deals with one T cell receptor (beta chain). This clonotype was seen repeatedly, ten times or more. The clone's antigen remains unknown. The input lacks base qualities; no much larger clone sits a single base away. CDR1 and CDR2 are drawn from the germline V gene (reference sequence): DFQATT, SNEGSKA. The CDR3 numbers 14 residues from cysteine through phenylalanine. Only the CDR3 region is kept as DNA, spanning 42 bases read in frame from base 1. The entry originates in a study of Graves' ophthalmopathy and Graves' hyperthyroidism listed by TCRdb under 2018. Study-level background: Peripheral blood was collected before any treatment was given, at the time of initial diagnosis. To tell Graves' ophthalmopathy apart from Graves' hyperthyroidism, and to predict which patients would progress to ophthalmopathy, the study relied on TCR beta repertoire signatures. In total, 135 blood samples were TCR-sequenced: some 43 ophthalmopathy, around 75 hyperthyroidism and some 17 hyperthyroidism-to-ophthalmopathy patients. To explore V-J signatures distinguishing ophthalmopathy from hyperthyroidism, a discovery set of some 100 patients (roughly 45 ophthalmopathy, about 57 stable hyperthyroidism) was enrolled. An independent validation cohort comprised 18 hyperthyroidism patients and about 16 patients who later progressed from hyperthyroidism to ophthalmopathy. In roughly 6 hyperthyroidism patients, T-cell repertoires of thyroid tissue and blood were compared. After sampling, hyperthyroidism patients received methimazole starting at 30 mg daily, and ophthalmopathy patients received high-dose intravenous methylprednisolone.

TCR beta CDR3 regions were amplified from RNA transcripts for repertoire sequencing. The first round was an RT-PCR using HTBI primers with the Qiagen OneStep RT-PCR kit, and this first round was followed by a second-round multiplex PCR, then size selection and purification. The libraries underwent paired-end sequencing with 100 bp reads on an Illumina HiSeq2000. As for the original processing: Reads were processed with SOAPnuke, discarding reads with adapters, uncalled bases, mean Phred below 15, or no exact constant-primer or identifier match. High-quality paired reads were merged with COPE v1.2.5. Clonotypes were defined as unique nucleotide sequences and were aligned to IMGT TRB V, D and J references using MiTCR v1.1. The analysis was limited to V-J combinations with a frequency above 0.0001, which together covered over 98% of repertoires. For each V-J combination, a TCR clonal expansion and chaos score was defined as the ratio of F50 clonal expansion to chaos observed in the TCRdist matrix. Welch's t-statistics and random forest were used to reduce features to about a dozen V-J combinations, which were fed into a naive Bayes classifier. The similarity between thyroid and blood repertoires was quantified using the Morisita-Horn index. TCRdb applied fastp at Q25 and MiXCR to the public reads, then kept only in-frame beta chains. Here each entry gathers all rows of one CDR3 protein and keeps the most common genes and DNA. These V and J calls originate from TCRdb's pipeline instead of the authors' own analysis. The sample includes about 700,000 distinct CDR3 sequences, with roughly 41% observed a single time. The ten largest clones add up to around 3% of the sample.

Patients with ophthalmopathy had moderately to severely active disease, with a Clinical Activity Score of 3 or more, a NOSPECS grade of 4 or more, and a disease duration of less than 3 months. Patients with other autoimmune diseases, uncontrolled infections, pregnancy or lactation were excluded. Clinical symptoms, serum thyroxine, TRAb, thyroid ultrasound and orbital computed tomography were used for diagnosis. Using Ficoll-Paque density gradient centrifugation, PBMCs were isolated from 9 to 10 ml of fresh peripheral blood. Total RNA was extracted with Trizol reagent and quality-checked on an Agilent 2100 Bioanalyzer. What the authors observed across the whole study: In cross-validation, the 13-signature model distinguished ophthalmopathy from stable hyperthyroidism with nearly 90% sensitivity and roughly 81% specificity, and in the test set the corresponding values were roughly 80% and 76%. Most of the expanded thyroid clonotypes with a frequency above 0.001 were also detected in blood, and it was suggested that the thyroid immune response may be reflected by blood repertoires. In validation, the model predicted ophthalmopathy progression with more than 55% sensitivity and about 77% specificity; 12 predicted patients were CT-confirmed with GO in a median of approximately 6.5 months. Sample size was not predetermined statistically, and investigators were not blinded to group allocation.

The clonotype comes from an adult man with Graves' ophthalmopathy. The source material was peripheral blood. Rearrangement joined TRBV20-1 to TRBJ1-5; the D gene is not confidently resolved. In nucleotide form, the sequence is TGCAGCGCCAGGCGGTTCGGGAGCAATCAGCCCCAGCATTTT. Translated, it gives CSARRFGSNQPQHF.